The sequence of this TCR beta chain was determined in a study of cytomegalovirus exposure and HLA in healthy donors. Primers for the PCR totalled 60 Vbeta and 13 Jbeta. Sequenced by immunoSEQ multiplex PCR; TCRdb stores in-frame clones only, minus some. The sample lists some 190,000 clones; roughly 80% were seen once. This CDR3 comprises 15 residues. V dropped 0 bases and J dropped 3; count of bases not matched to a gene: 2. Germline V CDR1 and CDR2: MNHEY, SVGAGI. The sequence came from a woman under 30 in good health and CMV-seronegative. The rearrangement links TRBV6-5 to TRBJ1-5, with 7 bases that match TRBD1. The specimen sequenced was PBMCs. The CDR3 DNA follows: TGTGCCAGCAGTTACTCGGGACAGCCCAATCAGCCCCAGCATTTT. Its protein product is CASSYSGQPNQPQHF.